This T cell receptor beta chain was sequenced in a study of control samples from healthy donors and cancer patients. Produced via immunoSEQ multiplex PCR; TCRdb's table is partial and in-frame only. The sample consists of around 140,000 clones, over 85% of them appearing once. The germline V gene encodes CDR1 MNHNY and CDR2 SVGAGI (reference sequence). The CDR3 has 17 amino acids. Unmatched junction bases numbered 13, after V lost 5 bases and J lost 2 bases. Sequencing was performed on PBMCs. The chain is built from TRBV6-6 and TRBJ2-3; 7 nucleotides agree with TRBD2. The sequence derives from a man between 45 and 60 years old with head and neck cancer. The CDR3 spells CASSHLSARGTTDTQYF. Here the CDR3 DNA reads TGTGCCAGCAGTCATTTGTCTGCGCGGGGGACCACAGATACGCAGTATTTT.